This T cell receptor (beta chain) was identified during a study of T cell responses to AZD1222 COVID-19 vaccine. Overall study findings and caveats: Reportedly, close to half of spike-specific TCRs are directed against unmutated variant regions. Receipt of two AZD1222 doses was followed by a rise in Spike-specific TCR breadth and depth.

This table comes from immunoSEQ multiplex PCR, and its TCRdb copy is limited to in-frame clones, with some not included. The sample lists 85,000 to 95,000 clones, almost 90% occurring once. With regard to this clone: Its antigen is unknown.

The receptor was derived from an adult in good health. The specimen comprised peripheral blood, sampled on day 0 of AZD1222 vaccination.

The CDR3 coding sequence is TGCGCCAGCAGTTTAGGATGGCCGGCCTCTGGAAACACCATATATTTT. This sequence encodes CASSLGWPASGNTIYF. This chain connects TRBV5-1 to TRBJ1-3; D gene unclear. With 5 bases removed from V and 0 bases from J, the gap between germline ends came to 15 bases. Germline CDR1 SGHRS, CDR2 YFSETQ. This CDR3 comprises 16 residues.